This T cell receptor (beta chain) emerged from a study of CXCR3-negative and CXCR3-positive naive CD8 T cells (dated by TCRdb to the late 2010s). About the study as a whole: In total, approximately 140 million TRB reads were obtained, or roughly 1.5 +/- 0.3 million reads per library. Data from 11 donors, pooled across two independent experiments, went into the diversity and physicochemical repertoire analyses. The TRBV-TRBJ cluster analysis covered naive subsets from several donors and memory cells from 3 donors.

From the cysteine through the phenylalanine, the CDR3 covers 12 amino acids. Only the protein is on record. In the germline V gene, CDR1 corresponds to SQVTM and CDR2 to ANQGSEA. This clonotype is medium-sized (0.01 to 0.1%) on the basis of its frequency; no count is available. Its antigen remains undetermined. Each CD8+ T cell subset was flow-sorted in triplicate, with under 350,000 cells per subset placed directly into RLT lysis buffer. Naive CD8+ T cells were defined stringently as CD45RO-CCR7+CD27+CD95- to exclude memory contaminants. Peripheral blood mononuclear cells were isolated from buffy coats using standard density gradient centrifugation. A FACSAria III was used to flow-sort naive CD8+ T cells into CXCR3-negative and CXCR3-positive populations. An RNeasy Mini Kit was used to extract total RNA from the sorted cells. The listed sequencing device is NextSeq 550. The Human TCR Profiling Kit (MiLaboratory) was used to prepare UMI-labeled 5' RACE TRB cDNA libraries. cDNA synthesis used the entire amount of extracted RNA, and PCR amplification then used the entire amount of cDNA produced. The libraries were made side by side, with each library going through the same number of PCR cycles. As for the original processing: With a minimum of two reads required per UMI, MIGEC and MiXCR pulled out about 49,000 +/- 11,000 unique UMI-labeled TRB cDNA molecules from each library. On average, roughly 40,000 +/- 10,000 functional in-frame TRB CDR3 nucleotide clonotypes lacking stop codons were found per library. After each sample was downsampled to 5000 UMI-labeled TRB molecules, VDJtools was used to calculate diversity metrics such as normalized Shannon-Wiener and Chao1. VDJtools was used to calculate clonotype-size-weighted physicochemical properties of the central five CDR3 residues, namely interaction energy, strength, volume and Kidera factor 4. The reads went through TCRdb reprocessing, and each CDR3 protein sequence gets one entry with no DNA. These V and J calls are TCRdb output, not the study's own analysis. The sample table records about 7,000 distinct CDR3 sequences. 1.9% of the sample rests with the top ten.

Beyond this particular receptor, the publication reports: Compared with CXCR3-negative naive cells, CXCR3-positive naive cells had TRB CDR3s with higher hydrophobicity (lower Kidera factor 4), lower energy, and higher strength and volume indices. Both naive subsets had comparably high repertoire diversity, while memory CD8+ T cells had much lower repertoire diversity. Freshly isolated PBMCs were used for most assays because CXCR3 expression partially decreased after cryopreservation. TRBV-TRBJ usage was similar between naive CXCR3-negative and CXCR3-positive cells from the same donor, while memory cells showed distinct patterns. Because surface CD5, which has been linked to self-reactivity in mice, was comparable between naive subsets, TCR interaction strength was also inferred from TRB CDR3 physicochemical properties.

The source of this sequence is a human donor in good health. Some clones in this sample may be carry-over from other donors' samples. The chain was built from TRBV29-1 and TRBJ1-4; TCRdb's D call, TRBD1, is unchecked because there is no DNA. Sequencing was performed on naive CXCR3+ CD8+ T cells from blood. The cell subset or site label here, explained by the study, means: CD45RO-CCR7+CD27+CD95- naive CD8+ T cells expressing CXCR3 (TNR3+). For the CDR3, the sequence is CSVAGGGEKLFF. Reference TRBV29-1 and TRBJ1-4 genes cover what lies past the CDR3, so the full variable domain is SAVISQKPSRDICQRGTSLTIQCQVDSQVTMMFWYRQQPGQSLTLIATANQGSEATYESGFVIDKFPISRPNLTFSTLTVSNMSPEDSSIYLCSVAGGGEKLFFGSGTQLSVL.